Listed here is a single TCR beta chain. Its specificity is not known. Surgery without prior neoadjuvant therapy was the treatment of the selected pancreatic ductal adenocarcinoma patients. These data belong to a study of T cells in pancreatic ductal adenocarcinoma. Using immunoSEQ multiplex PCR, the repertoire was profiled, and TCRdb retains in-frame clones only, with some absent. In the table there are over 7,500 clones, approximately 89% of which are singletons. Notes on the study in general: Comparisons of tumor and blood clonality may show falsely lower tumor diversity. Mean clonality was approximately 0.12 in tumors and 0.06 to 0.085 in blood, not significantly different. Blood had more productive templates and about 8-fold more unique clonotypes than tumor.

Input material: PBMCs. The TCR sequence derives from a human donor with pancreatic ductal adenocarcinoma.

CDR3 nucleotide sequence: TGCGCCAGCAGCTTAAGCGGGAGGACCGATGAGCAGTTCTTC. It translates to CASSLSGRTDEQFF. The rearrangement joins TRBV5-1 to TRBJ2-1; the match to TRBD2 covers 9 bases. The CDR3 sequence is 14 residues long. Germline V CDR1 and CDR2: SGHRS, YFSETQ. Trimming cost V 2 bases and J 8 bases; bases outside gene matches: 5.